This TCR beta chain originates from a study of T cells in Graves' hyperthyroidism and ophthalmopathy. Study-wide background: The initial diagnosis was the point when peripheral blood was collected, ahead of any treatment. Study-level results: It was a median about 6.5 months before onset that the model predicted ophthalmopathy. Most expanded thyroid clonotypes above 0.001 also appeared in blood.

J gave up 5 bases and V 4 bases, and 9 bases lay outside the gene matches. The CDR3 covers 14 residues. Germline-derived CDR1 and CDR2 are DFQATT and SNEGSKA (reference sequence). This clonotype was counted ten times or more. Its antigen remains unknown. RNA transcripts served as the template for amplifying TCR beta CDR3 regions. First-round RT-PCR with HTBI primers amplified the TCR CDR3 region. TCRdb reanalysed the multiplex PCR reads using MiXCR and keeps one entry per CDR3 protein. The sample holds more than 550,000 distinct CDR3 sequences; approximately 19% are singletons and the top ten take approximately 15%.

Source material: blood. This chain connects TRBV20-1 to TRBJ2-5; 8 bases map to TRBD2. The sequence was obtained from a woman aged 45-65 years with Graves' hyperthyroidism that later progressed to Graves' ophthalmopathy. The CDR3 DNA follows: TGCAGTGCTATGAGCGGGGGCGTTAGTGAGACCCAGTACTTC. Translated: CSAMSGGVSETQYF.